The 18 T cell receptor beta chains in this list originate from one sample, sequenced in a study of blood T cell repertoires in COVID-19. Clones were read by immunoSEQ multiplex PCR, and TCRdb kept only the in-frame ones, dropping some. The data hold a few hundred thousand clones, with under 90% observed a single time. Sequencing used PBMCs or T cells enriched from blood (not recorded which). These receptors were collected from a woman aged 25 to 39 who had recovered from COVID-19.

J is TRBJ1-2 and V is TRBV5-1, with 9 positions matching TRBD1. Germline CDR1 is SGHRS and CDR2 is YFSETQ. The CDR3 sequence is 17 residues long. Trimming cost V 0 bases and J 2 bases; bases outside gene matches: 8. CDR3 protein: CASSLGQGGRLNYGYTF. The CDR3 DNA follows: TGCGCCAGCAGCTTGGGACAGGGGGGCCGATTGAACTATGGCTACACCTTC. The complete variable domain, with remaining parts taken from reference TRBV5-1 and TRBJ1-2, reads KAGVTQTPRYLIKTRGQQVTLSCSPISGHRSVSWYQQTPGQGLQFLFEYFSETQRNKGNFPGRFSGRQFSNSRSEMNVSTLELGDSALYLCASSLGQGGRLNYGYTFGSGTRLTVV.

The CDR3 loop is CASSSASRGNTIYF. In DNA form, the CDR3 reads TGCGCCAGCAGCTCGGCTAGCAGGGGGAACACCATATATTTT. The chain employs TRBV5-1 and TRBJ1-3; TRBD1 aligns across 7 bases. J lost 7 bases, V lost 3 bases, and 7 bases had no gene match. CDR1 and CDR2 from the germline V gene are SGHRS and YFSETQ. The CDR3 consists of 14 residues.

The chain couples TRBV24-1 to TRBJ2-3; perhaps TRBD2 as D (6 bases). The CDR3 extends over 16 amino acids. CDR1 and CDR2 (germline): KGHDR, SFDVKD. V lost 1 base to trimming and J lost 3 bases, with 13 bases between them. The CDR3 DNA reads TGTGCCACCAGTGATTTCCGGGGGAGTGGTACAGATACGCAGTATTTT. Amino acids: CATSDFRGSGTDTQYF.

This clone was recorded once. The CDR3 reads CASSLDSGELFF. DNA of the CDR3: TGCGCCAGCAGCTTGGATAGCGGGGAGCTGTTTTTT. V is TRBV5-1 and J is TRBJ2-2; D is unclear. The V end lost 0 bases, the J end lost 7 bases, and 4 bases lay between the germline ends. This CDR3 contains 12 residues. Germline lookup yields CDR1 SGHRS and CDR2 YFSETQ.

The rearrangement uses TRBV19 and TRBJ1-2; no reliable D call. The CDR3 extends over 13 amino acids. V was pared by 1 base and J by 4 bases, with 7 bases between. The V gene's germline CDR1 is LNHDA and CDR2 SQIVND (reference sequence). CDR3 residues: CASSIVSFYGYTF. The CDR3 nucleotides read TGTGCCAGTAGTATAGTATCGTTCTATGGCTACACCTTC.

The chain carries TRBV28 and TRBJ1-5; 8 bases are shared with TRBD1. Germline CDR1 MDHEN, CDR2 SYDVKM. The CDR3 totals 15 residues. J gave up 2 bases and V 6 bases, and 6 bases lay outside the gene matches. The CDR3 reads CASRTTGVRNQPQHF. The CDR3, as DNA: TGTGCCAGCAGGACGACAGGGGTCCGCAATCAGCCCCAGCATTTT.

This clone was seen many times. The chain's CDR3 is CASSGSGTSGLLSSYNEQFF. In DNA, the CDR3 is TGTGCCAGCAGTGGGTCCGGGACTAGCGGACTTCTGAGCTCCTACAATGAGCAGTTCTTC. The chain recombines TRBV6-1 with TRBJ2-1, with TRBD2 matching 11 bases. CDR1 is MNHNS, CDR2 SASEGT, per germline. The length of the CDR3 is 20 residues. V was pared by 4 bases and J by 0 bases, with 14 bases of the junction left unmatched.

The J gene is TRBJ1-2, the V gene TRBV4-3; TRBD1 might be the D (5 bases). Trimming took off 0 bases at V and 2 bases at J, with 7 bases between the two ends. Per the germline V gene, CDR1 is LGHNA and CDR2 is YSLEER. The CDR3 is made up of 14 amino acids. The CDR3 sequence: CASSQEYRNYGYTF. CDR3 nucleotide sequence: TGCGCCAGCAGCCAAGAGTACAGGAACTATGGCTACACCTTC.

The CDR3 DNA is TGTGCCAGCAGACCAAACCGACGGCCGGGTGAAGCTTTCTTT. Encoded protein: CASRPNRRPGEAFF. The V gene is TRBV6-6, the J gene TRBJ1-1, with unresolved D. The length of the CDR3 is 14 residues. Between the trimmed V and J ends, which lost 6 bases and 7 bases, there was a span of 18 bases. The germline V gene encodes CDR1 MNHNY and CDR2 SVGAGI (reference sequence).

This chain links TRBV29-1 with TRBJ1-2; 10 nucleotides match TRBD1. The junction had 13 bases not matched to a gene; V was cut back by 4 bases and J by 8 bases. This CDR3 is 15 amino acids long. CDR1 and CDR2 from the germline V gene are SQVTM and ANQGSEA. In nucleotides, the CDR3 is TGCAGCGTTGTTCCCGGAGACAGGGGGCGCGGGGGCTACACCTTC. Its translation is CSVVPGDRGRGGYTF. Full variable domain (outside the CDR3, taken from reference TRBV29-1 and TRBJ1-2): SAVISQKPSRDICQRGTSLTIQCQVDSQVTMMFWYRQQPGQSLTLIATANQGSEATYESGFVIDKFPISRPNLTFSTLTVSNMSPEDSSIYLCSVVPGDRGRGGYTFGSGTRLTVV.

The V call is TRBV6-1, the J call TRBJ2-1; 7 bases are a match to TRBD2. V lost 1 base, J lost 6 bases, and 6 bases stayed unmatched. Germline-derived CDR1 and CDR2 are MNHNS and SASEGT. CDR3 length: 15 amino acids. The CDR3 nucleotides read TGTGCCAGCAGTGAAGAGGGGTCGGGGGGCAATGAGCAGTTCTTC. This gives the protein CASSEEGSGGNEQFF.

This clone was counted once. The rearrangement joins TRBV15 to TRBJ2-2; a weak D match, TRBD1 (6 bases). The CDR3 is made up of 19 amino acids. Germline loops: CDR1 LNHNV, CDR2 YYDKDF (reference sequence). V lost 2 bases to trimming and J lost 7 bases, with 26 bases between them. Here the CDR3 DNA reads TGTGCCACCAGCAGACCCCCTAGGGTGGGAACTTACAGGGTCGGGGAGCTGTTTTTT. Translation gives CATSRPPRVGTYRVGELFF.

The genes are TRBV9 and TRBJ2-3; tentatively, D is TRBD2 (5 bases). The germline V gene encodes CDR1 SGDLS and CDR2 YYNGEE. V was cut by 1 base and J by 2 bases, with 11 bases left in between. This CDR3 comprises 15 residues. The CDR3 here is CASSVMGDHTDTQYF. For the CDR3, the DNA is TGTGCCAGCAGCGTAATGGGAGACCACACAGATACGCAGTATTTT.

The chain carries TRBV7-3 and TRBJ2-1, with D hard to call. The CDR3 totals 14 residues. Deletions cut 5 bases from V and 4 bases from J, with 12 bases between. Per the germline V gene, CDR1 is SGHTA and CDR2 is FQGTGA. The CDR3 sequence is CASSPDSTYNEQFF. In DNA form, the CDR3 reads TGTGCCAGCAGCCCCGATTCTACTTACAATGAGCAGTTCTTC. Filled out from reference TRBV7-3 and TRBJ2-1, the complete variable domain reads GAGVSQTPSNKVTEKGKYVELRCDPISGHTALYWYRQSLGQGPEFLIYFQGTGAADDSGLPNDRFFAVRPEGSVSTLKIQRTERGDSAVYLCASSPDSTYNEQFFGPGTRLTVL.

The V and J genes are TRBV5-1 and TRBJ1-2; the match to TRBD1 covers 11 bases. The CDR3 sequence is 17 residues long. Germline-derived CDR1 and CDR2 are SGHRS and YFSETQ. Unmatched junction bases numbered 12, after V lost 2 bases and J lost 6 bases. The CDR3 DNA is TGCGCCAGCAGCTTCTTTCGAGGACAGGGGGCTTCGGATGGCTACACCTTC. Protein product: CASSFFRGQGASDGYTF.

This clone appeared a few times. The chain carries TRBV30 and TRBJ2-7; 7 bases agree with TRBD1. The CDR3 runs to 12 residues. V was pared by 2 bases and J by 7 bases, with 5 bases of the junction left unmatched. Germline-derived CDR1 and CDR2 are GTSNPN and SVGIG (reference sequence). The CDR3 DNA sequence: TGTGCCTGGAGTCCCCAGGGGGAAGAGCAGTACTTC. Encoded protein: CAWSPQGEEQYF.

The chain uses TRBV5-4 and TRBJ2-7, with TRBD1 matching 11 bases. V gave up 7 bases and J gave up 5 bases; unmatched junction bases: 11. This CDR3 has 15 amino acids. CDR1 SGHNT and CDR2 YYREEE come from the germline V gene (reference sequence). CDR3 sequence (DNA): TGTGCCAGCTCACTAAAGGACAGGGGGCTCGACGAGCAGTACTTC. Protein product: CASSLKDRGLDEQYF.

The chain carries TRBV7-6 and TRBJ1-1, with D uncertain. In germline, CDR1 is SGHVS, CDR2 FNYEAQ. The V and J ends lost 1 base and 11 bases respectively, with 14 bases between them. CDR3 length: 13 amino acids. The chain's CDR3 is CASSLEMINQAFF. For the CDR3, the DNA is TGTGCCAGCAGCTTAGAGATGATTAACCAGGCTTTCTTT.